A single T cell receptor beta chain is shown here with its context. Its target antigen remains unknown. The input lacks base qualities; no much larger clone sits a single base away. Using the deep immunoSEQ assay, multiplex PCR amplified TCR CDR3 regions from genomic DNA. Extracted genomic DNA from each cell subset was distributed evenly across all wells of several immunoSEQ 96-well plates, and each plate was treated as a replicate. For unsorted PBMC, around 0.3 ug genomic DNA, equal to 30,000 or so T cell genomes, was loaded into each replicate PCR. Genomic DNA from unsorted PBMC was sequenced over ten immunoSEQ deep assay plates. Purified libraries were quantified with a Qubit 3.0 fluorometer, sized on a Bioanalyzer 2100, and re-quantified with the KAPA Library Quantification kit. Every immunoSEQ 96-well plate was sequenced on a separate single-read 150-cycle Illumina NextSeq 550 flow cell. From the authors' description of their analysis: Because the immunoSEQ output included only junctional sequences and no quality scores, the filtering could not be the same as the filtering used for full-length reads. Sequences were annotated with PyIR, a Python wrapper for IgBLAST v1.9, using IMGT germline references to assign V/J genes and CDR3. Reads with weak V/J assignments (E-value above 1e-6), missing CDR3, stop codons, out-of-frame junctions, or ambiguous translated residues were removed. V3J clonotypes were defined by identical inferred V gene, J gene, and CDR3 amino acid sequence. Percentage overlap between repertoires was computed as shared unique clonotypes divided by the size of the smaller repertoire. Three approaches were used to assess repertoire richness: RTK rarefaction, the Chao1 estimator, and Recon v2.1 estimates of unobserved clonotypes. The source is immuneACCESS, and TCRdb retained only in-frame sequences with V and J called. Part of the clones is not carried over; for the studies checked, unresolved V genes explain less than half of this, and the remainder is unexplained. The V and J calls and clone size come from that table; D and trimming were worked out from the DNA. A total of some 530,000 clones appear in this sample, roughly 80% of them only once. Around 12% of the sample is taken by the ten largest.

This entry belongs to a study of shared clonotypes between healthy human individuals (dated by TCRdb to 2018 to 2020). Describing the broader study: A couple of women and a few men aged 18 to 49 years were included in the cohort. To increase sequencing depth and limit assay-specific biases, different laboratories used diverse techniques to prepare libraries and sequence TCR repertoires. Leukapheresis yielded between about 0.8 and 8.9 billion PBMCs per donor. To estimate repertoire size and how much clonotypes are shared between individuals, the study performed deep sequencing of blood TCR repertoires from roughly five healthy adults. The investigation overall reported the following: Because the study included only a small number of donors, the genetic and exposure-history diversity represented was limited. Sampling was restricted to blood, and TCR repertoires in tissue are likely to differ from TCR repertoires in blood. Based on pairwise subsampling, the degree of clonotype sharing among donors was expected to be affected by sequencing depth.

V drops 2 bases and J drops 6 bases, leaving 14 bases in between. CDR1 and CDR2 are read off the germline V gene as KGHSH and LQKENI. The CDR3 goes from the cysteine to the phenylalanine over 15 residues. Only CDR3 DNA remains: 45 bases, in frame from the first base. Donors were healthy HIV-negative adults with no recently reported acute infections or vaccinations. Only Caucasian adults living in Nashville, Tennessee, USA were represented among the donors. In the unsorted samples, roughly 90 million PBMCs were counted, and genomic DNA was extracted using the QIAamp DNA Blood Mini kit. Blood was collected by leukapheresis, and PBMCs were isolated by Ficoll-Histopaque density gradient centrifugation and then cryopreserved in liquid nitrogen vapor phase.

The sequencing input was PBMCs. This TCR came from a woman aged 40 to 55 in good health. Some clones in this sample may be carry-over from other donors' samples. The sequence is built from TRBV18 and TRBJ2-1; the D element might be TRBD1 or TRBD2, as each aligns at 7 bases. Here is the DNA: TGTGCCAGCTCACCATCCAGGGGGGGTTCCAATGAGCAGTTCTTC. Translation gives CASSPSRGGSNEQFF.